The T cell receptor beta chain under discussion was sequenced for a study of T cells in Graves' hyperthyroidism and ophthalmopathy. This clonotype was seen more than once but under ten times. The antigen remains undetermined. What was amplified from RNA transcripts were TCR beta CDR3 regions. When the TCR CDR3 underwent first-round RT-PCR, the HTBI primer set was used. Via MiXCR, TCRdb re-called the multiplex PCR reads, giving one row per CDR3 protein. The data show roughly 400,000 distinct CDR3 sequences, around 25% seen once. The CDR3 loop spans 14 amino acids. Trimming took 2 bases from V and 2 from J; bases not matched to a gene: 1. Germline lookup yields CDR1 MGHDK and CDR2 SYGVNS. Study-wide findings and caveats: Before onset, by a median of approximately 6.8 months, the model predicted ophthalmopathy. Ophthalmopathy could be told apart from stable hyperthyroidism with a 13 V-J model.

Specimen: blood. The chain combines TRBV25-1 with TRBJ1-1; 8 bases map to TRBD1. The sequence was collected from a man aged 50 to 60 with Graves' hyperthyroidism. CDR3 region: CASSEGTGNTEAFF. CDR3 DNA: TGTGCCAGCAGTGAAGGGACAGGCAACACTGAAGCTTTCTTT.